This entry features one TCR beta chain sequence. Its cognate antigen has yet to be identified. No base qualities exist here, and no much larger clone lies one base off it. The data belong to a study of blood T cell repertoires in COVID-19 (TCRdb year 2020). About the study as a whole: Collaborator samples came from the United States, Italy and Spain and covered acute and convalescent phases of COVID-19. The prospective study material was composed of cDNA or gDNA derived from T cells, B-cell-depleted T cells, or PBMCs. Deeply sampled blood TCRbeta repertoires from subjects exposed to, actively infected with, or recovered from COVID-19 were included in the dataset. A freely available public database, intended as a resource for researchers studying the immune response to SARS-CoV-2, is where the repertoires were released. Samples came from the ongoing ImmuneRACE study (first 160 participants) plus 1,254 subjects from 6 global collaborators. Sample metadata almost always included a de-identified subject ID, COVID-19 status, age in years and sex. HLA class I and class II types, where available, came from metadata supplied by the sample provider rather than from assay-based typing.

General study outcomes and caveats: How much clinical and demographic metadata was included differed by source and by participant, and the metadata was provided uncurated.

TCRbeta CDR3 regions were amplified from genomic DNA by means of the immunoSEQ Assay, a bias-controlled multiplex PCR. The paper's processing steps were these. The number of nucleated cells in each sample was estimated by amplification of reference gene primers within the assay. To quantify the absolute abundance of each unique TCRbeta CDR3 rearrangement, sequence reads were collapsed and filtered. For each sample, productive Simpson clonality was calculated as the square root of Simpson's diversity index across productive rearrangements. The immuneACCESS repertoire file appears here via TCRdb, limited to in-frame rearrangements. These files lack a portion of the clones; in checked studies, under half of the deficit traces to unresolved V genes, and the cause of the others is not known. The V and J calls and clone size are taken from that table; D and trimming were inferred from the DNA. The sample records about 230,000 clones, roughly 84% of which are singletons. Clones ranked in the top ten supply around 27% of the sample.

Collaborating institutions collected whole blood in K2EDTA tubes following their own protocols. For TCRbeta analysis, collaborator samples were shipped as frozen whole blood, as isolated PBMCs, or as DNA extracted from either sample type. The receptor was isolated from a man aged 40-49 years with acute or convalescent COVID-19. The sample comprised peripheral blood.

At the DNA level, the sequence is TGTGCCAGCATCAACCACCCCTTAGCGGGAGGCGAAAATGAGCAGTTCTTC. It is translated as CASINHPLAGGENEQFF. The chain employs TRBV27 and TRBJ2-1, with 10 bases aligning to TRBD2. V is cut back by 7 bases and J by 7 bases, with 16 bases in the junction unmatched. There are 17 amino acids in the CDR3, from cysteine to phenylalanine inclusive. Only CDR3 DNA remains: 51 bases, in frame from the first base. Sequences MNHEY (CDR1) and SMNVEV (CDR2) are obtained from the germline V gene (reference sequence).